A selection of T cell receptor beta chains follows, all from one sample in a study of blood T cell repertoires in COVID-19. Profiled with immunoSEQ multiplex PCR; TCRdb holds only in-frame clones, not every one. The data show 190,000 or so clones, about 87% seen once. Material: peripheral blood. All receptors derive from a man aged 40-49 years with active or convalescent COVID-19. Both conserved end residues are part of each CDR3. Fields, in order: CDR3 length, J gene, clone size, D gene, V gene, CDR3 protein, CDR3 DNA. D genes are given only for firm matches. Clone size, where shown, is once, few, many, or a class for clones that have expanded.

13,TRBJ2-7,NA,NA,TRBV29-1,CSVGGYSSYEQYF,TGCAGCGTTGGTGGCTACAGCTCCTACGAGCAGTACTTC
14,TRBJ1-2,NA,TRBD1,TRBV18,CASSPNRDRVGYTF,TGTGCCAGCTCACCAAACCGGGACAGGGTTGGTTACACCTTC
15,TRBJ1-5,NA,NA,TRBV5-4,CASSLGSTPGQPQHF,TGTGCCAGCAGCTTGGGTTCGACCCCCGGGCAGCCCCAGCATTTT
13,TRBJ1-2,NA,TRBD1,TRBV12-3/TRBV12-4,CASSLDRGYGYTF,TGTGCCAGCAGTTTGGACAGGGGCTATGGCTACACCTTC
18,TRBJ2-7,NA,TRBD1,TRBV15,CATSRERGRTGAPYEQYF,TGTGCCACCAGCAGAGAAAGAGGCAGGACAGGGGCTCCGTACGAGCAGTACTTC
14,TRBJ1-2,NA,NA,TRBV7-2,CASSLDPRNYGYTF,TGTGCCAGCAGCTTAGACCCGAGGAACTATGGCTACACCTTC
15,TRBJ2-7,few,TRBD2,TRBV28,CASSLYGGARYEQYF,TGTGCCAGCAGTTTATACGGGGGGGCCAGGTACGAGCAGTACTTC
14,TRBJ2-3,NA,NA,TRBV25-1,CASSEPDRTDTQYF,TGTGCCAGCAGTGAACCCGACAGGACAGATACGCAGTATTTT
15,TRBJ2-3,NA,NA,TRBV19,CASRREGGRRDTQYF,TGTGCCAGTAGACGAGAAGGGGGAAGAAGAGATACGCAGTATTTT
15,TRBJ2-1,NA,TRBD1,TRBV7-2,CASSYYTGGSDEQFF,TGTGCCAGCAGCTACTATACAGGGGGGAGCGATGAGCAGTTCTTC